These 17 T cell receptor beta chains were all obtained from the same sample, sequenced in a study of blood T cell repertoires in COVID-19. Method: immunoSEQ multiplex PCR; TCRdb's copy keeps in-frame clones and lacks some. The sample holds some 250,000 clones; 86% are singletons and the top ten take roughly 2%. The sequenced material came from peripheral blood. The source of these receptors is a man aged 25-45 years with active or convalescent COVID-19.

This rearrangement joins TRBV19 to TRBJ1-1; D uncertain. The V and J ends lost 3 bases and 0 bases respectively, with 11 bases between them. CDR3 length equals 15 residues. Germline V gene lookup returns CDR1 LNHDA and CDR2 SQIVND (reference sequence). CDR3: CASSIRREMNTEAFF. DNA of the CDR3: TGTGCCAGTAGTATTAGACGGGAGATGAACACTGAAGCTTTCTTT.

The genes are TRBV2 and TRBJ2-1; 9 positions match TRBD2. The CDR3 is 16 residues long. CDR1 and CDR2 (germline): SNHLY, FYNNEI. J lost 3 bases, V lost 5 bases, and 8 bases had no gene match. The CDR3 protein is CASSPLSGGLYNEQFF. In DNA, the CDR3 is TGTGCCAGCAGTCCCCTGAGCGGGGGGCTCTACAATGAGCAGTTCTTC.

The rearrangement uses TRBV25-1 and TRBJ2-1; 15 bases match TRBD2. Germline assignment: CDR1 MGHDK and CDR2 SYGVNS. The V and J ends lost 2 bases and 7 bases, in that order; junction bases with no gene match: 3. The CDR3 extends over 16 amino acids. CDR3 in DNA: TGTGCCAGCAGTGAACCAGGACTAGCGGGGGGGAATGAGCAGTTCTTC. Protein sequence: CASSEPGLAGGNEQFF.

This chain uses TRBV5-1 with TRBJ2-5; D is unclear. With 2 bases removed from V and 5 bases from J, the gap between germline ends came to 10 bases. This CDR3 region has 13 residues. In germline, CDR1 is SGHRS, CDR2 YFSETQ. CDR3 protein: CASSFSQWETQYF. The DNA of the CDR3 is TGCGCCAGCAGCTTCAGTCAGTGGGAGACCCAGTACTTC.

CDR3 in DNA: TGTGCCAGCAGCAAATGGTCCGGGGAGACCCAGTACTTC. Protein product: CASSKWSGETQYF. V is TRBV5-6 and J is TRBJ2-5; unclear D gene. The CDR3 sequence is 13 residues long. Between the trimmed V and J ends, which lost 4 bases and 5 bases, there was a span of 12 bases. Germline lookup yields CDR1 SGHDT and CDR2 YYEEEE.

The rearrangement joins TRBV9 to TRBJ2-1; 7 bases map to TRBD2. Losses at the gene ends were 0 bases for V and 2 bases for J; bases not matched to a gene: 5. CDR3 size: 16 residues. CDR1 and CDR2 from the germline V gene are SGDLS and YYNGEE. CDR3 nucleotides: TGTGCCAGCAGCGTAGTCGGCGGGGGAACCTACAATGAGCAGTTCTTC. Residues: CASSVVGGGTYNEQFF.

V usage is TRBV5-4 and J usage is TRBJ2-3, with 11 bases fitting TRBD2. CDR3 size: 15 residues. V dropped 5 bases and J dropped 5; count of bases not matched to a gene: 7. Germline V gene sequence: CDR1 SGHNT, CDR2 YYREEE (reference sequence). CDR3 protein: CASSLLAGARDTQYF. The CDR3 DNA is TGTGCCAGCAGTTTACTAGCGGGGGCCCGAGATACGCAGTATTTT.

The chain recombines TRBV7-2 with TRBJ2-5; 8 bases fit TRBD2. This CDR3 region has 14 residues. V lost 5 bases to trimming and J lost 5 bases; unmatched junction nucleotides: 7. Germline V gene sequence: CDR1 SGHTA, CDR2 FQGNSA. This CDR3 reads CASSRSPGGETQYF. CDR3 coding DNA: TGTGCCAGCAGCCGCTCTCCGGGGGGGGAGACCCAGTACTTC.

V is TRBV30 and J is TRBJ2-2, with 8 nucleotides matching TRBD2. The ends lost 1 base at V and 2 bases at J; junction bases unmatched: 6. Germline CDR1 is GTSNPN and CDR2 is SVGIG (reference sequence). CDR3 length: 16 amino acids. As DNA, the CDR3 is TGTGCCTGGAGTGGTCCGGGGGGGGTCAACACCGGGGAGCTGTTTTTT. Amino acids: CAWSGPGGVNTGELFF.

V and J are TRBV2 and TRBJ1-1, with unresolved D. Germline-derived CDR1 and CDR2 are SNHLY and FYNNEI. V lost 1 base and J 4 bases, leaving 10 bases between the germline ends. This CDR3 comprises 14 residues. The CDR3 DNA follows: TGTGCCAGCAGTGAAGGGGGAGCCCTCACTGAAGCTTTCTTT. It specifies CASSEGGALTEAFF.

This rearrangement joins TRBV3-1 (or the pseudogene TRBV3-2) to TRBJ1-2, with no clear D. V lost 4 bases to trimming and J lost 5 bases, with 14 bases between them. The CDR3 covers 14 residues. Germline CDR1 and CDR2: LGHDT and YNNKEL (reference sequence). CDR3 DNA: TGTGCCAGCAGCCTCTCTGAGGGCCTTTATGGCTACACCTTC. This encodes CASSLSEGLYGYTF.

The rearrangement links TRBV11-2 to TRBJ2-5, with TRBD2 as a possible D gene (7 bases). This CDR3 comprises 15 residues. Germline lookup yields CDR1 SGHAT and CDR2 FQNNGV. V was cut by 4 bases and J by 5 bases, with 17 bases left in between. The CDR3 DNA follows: TGTGCCAGCAGCTCGTCGTTGGGGGGGGCCGAGACCCAGTACTTC. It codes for CASSSSLGGAETQYF.

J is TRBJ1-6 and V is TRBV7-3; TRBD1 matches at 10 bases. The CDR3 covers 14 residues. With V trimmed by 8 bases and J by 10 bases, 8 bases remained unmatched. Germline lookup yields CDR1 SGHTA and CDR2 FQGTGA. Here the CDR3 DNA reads TGTGCCAGCGCACGGGACAGGGGAAAATCACCCCTCCACTTT. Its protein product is CASARDRGKSPLHF.

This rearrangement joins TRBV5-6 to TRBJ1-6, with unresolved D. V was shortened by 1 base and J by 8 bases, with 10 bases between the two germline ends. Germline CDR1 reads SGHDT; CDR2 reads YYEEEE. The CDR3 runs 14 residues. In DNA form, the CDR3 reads TGTGCCAGCAGCTTGAGACTGAGTGATTCACCCCTCCACTTT. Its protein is CASSLRLSDSPLHF.

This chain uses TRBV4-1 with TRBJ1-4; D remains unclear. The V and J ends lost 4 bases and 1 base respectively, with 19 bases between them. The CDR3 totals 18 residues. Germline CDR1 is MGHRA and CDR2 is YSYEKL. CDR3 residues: CASSPSFGGFVTNEKLFF. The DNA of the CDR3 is TGCGCCAGCAGCCCCTCCTTTGGAGGGTTCGTAACTAATGAAAAACTGTTTTTT.

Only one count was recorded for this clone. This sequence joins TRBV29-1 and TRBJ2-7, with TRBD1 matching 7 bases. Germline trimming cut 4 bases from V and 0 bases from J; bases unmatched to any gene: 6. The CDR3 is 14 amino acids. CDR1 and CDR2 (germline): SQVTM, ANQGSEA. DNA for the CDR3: TGCAGCGTTGCCGGACAGGTTTCCTCCTACGAGCAGTACTTC. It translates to CSVAGQVSSYEQYF.

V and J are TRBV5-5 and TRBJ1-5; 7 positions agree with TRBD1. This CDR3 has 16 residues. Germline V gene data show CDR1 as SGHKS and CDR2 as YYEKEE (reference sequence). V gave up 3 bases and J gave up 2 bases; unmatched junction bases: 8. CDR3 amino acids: CASSSIGTVGNQPQHF. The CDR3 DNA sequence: TGTGCCAGCAGCTCGATAGGGACAGTGGGCAATCAGCCCCAGCATTTT.